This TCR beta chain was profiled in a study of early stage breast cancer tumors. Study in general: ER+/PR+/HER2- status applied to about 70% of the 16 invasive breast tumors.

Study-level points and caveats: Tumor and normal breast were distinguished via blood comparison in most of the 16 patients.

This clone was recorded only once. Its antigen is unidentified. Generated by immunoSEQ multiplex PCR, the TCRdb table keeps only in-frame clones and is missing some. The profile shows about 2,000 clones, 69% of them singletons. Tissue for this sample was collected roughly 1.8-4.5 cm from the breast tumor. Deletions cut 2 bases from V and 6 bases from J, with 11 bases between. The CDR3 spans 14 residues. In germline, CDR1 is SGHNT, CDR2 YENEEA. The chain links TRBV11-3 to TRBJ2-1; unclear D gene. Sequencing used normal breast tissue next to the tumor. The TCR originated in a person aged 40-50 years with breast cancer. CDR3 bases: TGTGCCAGCAGCTTAATGTCTAGGACCAATGAGCAGTTCTTC. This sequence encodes CASSLMSRTNEQFF.